These 3 T cell receptor beta chains were all obtained from the same sample, sequenced in a study of T cells in Graves' hyperthyroidism and ophthalmopathy. The investigators amplified TCR beta CDR3 regions from RNA transcripts. When the TCR CDR3 underwent first-round RT-PCR, the HTBI primer set was used. TCRdb itself ran the multiplex PCR reads through MiXCR, one entry per CDR3 protein. The sample has roughly 400,000 distinct CDR3 sequences, over 11% seen once. Sequenced: blood. These receptors were taken from a man in his forties or fifties with Graves' ophthalmopathy.

This clonotype has at least ten counts. The CDR3 sequence: CAWSARLAGTETQYF. In nucleotides, the CDR3 is TGTGCCTGGAGTGCGAGACTAGCGGGTACAGAGACCCAGTACTTC. The chain links TRBV30 to TRBJ2-5; 10 nucleotides align to TRBD2. This CDR3 has 15 amino acids. The V segment lost 1 base and the J segment 4 bases; nucleotides outside the gene matches: 6. Per germline, CDR1 GTSNPN and CDR2 SVGIG (reference sequence).

There are many counts of this clonotype. CDR3 protein: CASSLSRTGVIDEQYF. In nucleotides, the CDR3 is TGTGCCAGCAGTTTATCAAGGACAGGGGTTATTGACGAGCAGTACTTC. This sequence joins TRBV27 and TRBJ2-7; 9 positions match TRBD1. This CDR3 is 16 amino acids long. CDR1 is MNHEY and CDR2 is SMNVEV in the germline V gene (reference sequence). With 0 bases clipped from V and 5 bases from J, the junction kept 8 bases outside the gene matches.

Of note for this clonotype: This may stem from a read error, because a much larger clone lies one nucleotide away. Without the conserved terminal phenylalanine or tryptophan, this CDR3 likely stems from a read error. The rearrangement uses TRBV5-1 and TRBJ1-4; possible D gene TRBD1, 5 bases. The CDR3 loop spans 14 amino acids. Trimming took off 4 bases at V and 7 bases at J, with 14 bases between the two ends. Germline CDR1 reads SGHRS; CDR2 reads YFSETQ. CDR3 loop: CASSIGGPGEKLFL. Written as DNA, the CDR3 is TGCGCCAGCAGCATCGGGGGTCCTGGTGAAAAACTGTTTCTT.